These 5 T cell receptor beta chains share one sample of origin, sequenced in a study of post-analysis software for immune sequencing data. Study conclusions and caveats: When patients were compared with controls, about five TRBV segments were more frequent, TRBV5-6, TRBV5-1 and TRBV20-1 among them.

Libraries were made from TCR beta cDNA, and they carried unique molecular identifiers. Each CDR3 protein is one row after TCRdb ran MiXCR on the PCR reads. The top ten hold more than 1.5% of the sample, which has fewer than 700,000 distinct CDR3 sequences, about 44% seen once. Their antigens remain unidentified. The sequencing input was blood. Every receptor here comes from a girl between 10 and 17 years old with multiple sclerosis.

The chain combines TRBV12-3 or TRBV12-4 with TRBJ1-2; D is ambiguous. CDR3 length: 15 amino acids. V gave up 1 base and J gave up 8 bases, with 17 bases separating them. CDR3 protein: CASSLEAPRSKGYTF. The CDR3 DNA reads as TGTGCCAGCAGTTTAGAGGCCCCGAGATCTAAAGGCTACACCTTC.

This clonotype turned up a few times. This chain links TRBV7-2 with TRBJ2-1, with TRBD2 matching 13 bases. The trim removed 5 bases at V and 6 bases at J, leaving 10 bases unmatched. CDR3 length: 17 residues. Germline V CDR1 and CDR2: SGHTA, FQGNSA. The chain's CDR3 is CASSVWTSGRILNEQFF. DNA of the CDR3: TGTGCCAGCAGCGTCTGGACTAGCGGGAGAATCCTCAATGAGCAGTTCTTC.

The chain joins TRBV5-1 to TRBJ2-1; 9 bases agree with TRBD1. From germline, CDR1 is SGHRS and CDR2 YFSETQ. This CDR3 has 15 residues. The trim removed 2 bases at V and 7 bases at J, leaving 7 bases unmatched. This CDR3 reads CASSFTGGSRNEQFF. The CDR3 coding sequence is TGCGCCAGCAGCTTTACAGGGGGCTCGAGGAATGAGCAGTTCTTC.

Note on this clonotype: At one end, the junction sequence differs from germline, possibly due to a read error. This chain links TRBV5-6 with TRBJ2-1, with a tentative D call TRBD1 (6 bases). Germline V CDR1 and CDR2: SGHDT, YYEEEE. The CDR3 extends over 14 amino acids. CDR3 amino acids: CASSLLRGYNEQFF. The CDR3 nucleotides read TGTGCCAGTAGCTTGCTTAGGGGGTACAATGAGCAGTTCTTC. The full variable domain, with the rest looked up from reference TRBV5-6 and TRBJ2-1, is DAGVTQSPTHLIKTRGQQVTLRCSPKSGHDTVSWYQQALGQGPQFIFQYYEEEERQRGNFPDRFSGHQFPNYSSELNVNALLLGDSALYLCASSLLRGYNEQFFGPGTRLTVL.

This rearrangement joins TRBV10-1 to TRBJ2-3; perhaps TRBD1 as D (5 bases). Trimming cost V 0 bases and J 5 bases, with 12 bases left between them. The germline V gene encodes CDR1 WNHNN and CDR2 SYGVQD (reference sequence). The CDR3 totals 15 residues. The CDR3 is CASSESQGWGDTQYF. In nucleotides, the CDR3 is TGCGCCAGCAGTGAGTCCCAGGGCTGGGGAGATACGCAGTATTTT.